This TCR beta chain was profiled in a study of neurological immune-mediated disorders. Every sequencing run produced over 180 million TCR-beta sequences, and the sequences from any one run covered 15-18 subjects. MiXCR, applied by TCRdb to the 5' RACE reads, yields one record per CDR3 protein. The sample records around 49,000 distinct CDR3 sequences, roughly 13% being singletons. Study observations and caveats: TCR-beta repertoires seemed private in all groups, with no expanded CDR3 amino acid sequences shared.

This clonotype was seen many times. Its target is not known. Documented time point: longitudinal time-point 3. Preparation of the unsorted libraries drew on 2 million PBMCs stored at -80 C. V shed 6 bases and J shed 4 bases, with 10 bases lying between them. Germline V gene lookup returns CDR1 MNHEY and CDR2 SMNVEV (reference sequence). The CDR3 length is 13 residues. The chain uses TRBV27 and TRBJ1-5; possibly TRBD1 for D (5 bases). Sequenced material: PBMCs. The TCR was taken from a male donor with HTLV-1-associated myelopathy (HAM/TSP). CDR3 sequence reads: CASRRGDNQPQHF. CDR3 DNA sequence: TGTGCCAGCAGAAGAGGGGATAATCAGCCCCAGCATTTT.